The 16 T cell receptor beta chains presented below share a single source sample, sequenced in a study of cytomegalovirus exposure and HLA in healthy donors. Clones were sequenced by immunoSEQ multiplex PCR, and TCRdb holds only the in-frame ones, with some missing. The sample carries about 130,000 clones, nearly 90% recorded once. The material sequenced was PBMCs. The receptors originated from a woman aged 18-35 years in good health and CMV-seronegative.

This chain links TRBV18 with TRBJ1-1; 8 bases align to TRBD1. The V gene end was trimmed by 5 bases and the J gene end by 1 base; junction bases not matched to a gene: 6. This CDR3 is 15 amino acids long. Per the germline V gene, CDR1 is KGHSH and CDR2 is LQKENI. This CDR3 reads CASSSSTGANTEAFF. CDR3 DNA sequence: TGTGCCAGCTCATCTTCGACAGGGGCGAACACTGAAGCTTTCTTT.

CDR3 in DNA: TGTGCCAGCAGCGGAACAGGGGGTAAGGAGACCCAGTACTTC. Residues: CASSGTGGKETQYF. The gene calls are TRBV5-4 and TRBJ2-5, with 8 bases fitting TRBD1. V gave up 4 bases and J gave up 5 bases; unmatched junction bases: 7. CDR1 and CDR2 from the germline V gene are SGHNT and YYREEE (reference sequence). There are 14 residues in the CDR3.

The chain links TRBV6-5 to TRBJ1-1, with D perhaps TRBD1 (5 bases). The V gene's germline CDR1 is MNHEY and CDR2 SVGAGI. The CDR3 totals 15 residues. Trimming cost V 8 bases and J 4 bases, with 20 bases left between them. CDR3 sequence (DNA): TGTGCCAGCCGACCCCGTGAGACAGTACTCACTGAAGCTTTCTTT. This sequence encodes CASRPRETVLTEAFF.

This chain uses TRBV14 with TRBJ2-1; 13 bases map to TRBD2. V trimming: 4 bases; J trimming: 8 bases; junction bases outside the gene matches: 11. CDR1 is SGHDN, CDR2 FVKESK, per germline. The CDR3 covers 17 residues. The CDR3 is CASSRHTLAGGLYEQFF. CDR3 sequence (DNA): TGTGCCAGCAGCCGCCACACACTAGCGGGGGGGCTATATGAGCAGTTCTTC.

The rearrangement uses TRBV9 and TRBJ2-5; 10 bases line up with TRBD2. V dropped 3 bases and J dropped 5; count of bases not matched to a gene: 7. Per germline, CDR1 SGDLS and CDR2 YYNGEE. The CDR3 contains 15 residues. The CDR3 bases are TGTGCCAGCAGCGACATAGCGGGGGGCGGGGAGACCCAGTACTTC. Translating it yields CASSDIAGGGETQYF.

The V and J genes are TRBV29-1 and TRBJ1-5; 8 positions agree with TRBD1. The V and J ends lost 8 bases and 9 bases, in that order; junction bases with no gene match: 9. Germline CDR1 reads SQVTM; CDR2 reads ANQGSEA. The CDR3 has 12 amino acids. DNA for the CDR3: TGCAGCACTCGGGATGGGACAGGGCCCCAGCATTTT. Translated, it gives CSTRDGTGPQHF.

The genes are TRBV5-8 and TRBJ1-5, with 9 bases lining up with TRBD1. The germline CDR1 and CDR2 sequences are SGHTS and YDEGEE. The CDR3 length is 15 residues. The J segment lost 5 bases and the V segment lost 2 bases, leaving 5 bases of the junction unmatched. The CDR3: CASSFADRGYQPQHF. In DNA form, the CDR3 reads TGTGCCAGCAGCTTCGCGGACAGGGGATATCAGCCCCAGCATTTT.

This chain links TRBV14 with TRBJ1-1, with no clear D. CDR1 is SGHDN and CDR2 is FVKESK in the germline V gene. V was trimmed by 2 bases and J by 12 bases, leaving 10 bases between them. The CDR3 runs to 11 residues. The CDR3, as DNA: TGTGCCAGCAGCCAATCGGGTCGACCTTTCTTT. Its protein is CASSQSGRPFF.

This clone was observed a handful of times. This chain joins TRBV29-1 and TRBJ2-7, with 10 bases identical to TRBD1. Germline CDR1 and CDR2: SQVTM and ANQGSEA. The V gene end was trimmed by 2 bases and the J gene end by 7 bases; junction bases not matched to a gene: 8. This CDR3 is built from 14 residues. CDR3 protein: CSVEIGQGVREQYF. The DNA of the CDR3 is TGCAGCGTTGAAATAGGACAGGGGGTCCGTGAGCAGTACTTC.

The chain joins TRBV9 to TRBJ1-3; D unresolved. CDR3 length: 15 residues. Trimming cost V 4 bases and J 0 bases, with 11 bases left between them. CDR1 and CDR2 from the germline V gene are SGDLS and YYNGEE. CDR3 nucleotide sequence: TGTGCCAGCAGCCCTAATGTCGGCTCTGGAAACACCATATATTTT. It yields the protein CASSPNVGSGNTIYF.

This clone was counted a few times. V and J are TRBV19 and TRBJ1-2; no clear D gene. V gave up 0 bases and J gave up 4 bases, with 9 bases separating them. From germline, CDR1 is LNHDA and CDR2 SQIVND (reference sequence). CDR3 length: 14 residues. The CDR3 reads CASSIDYRPYGYTF. Here the CDR3 DNA reads TGTGCCAGTAGTATAGATTACAGACCCTATGGCTACACCTTC.

The gene calls are TRBV4-1 and TRBJ2-3; 7 positions match TRBD1. The CDR3 covers 15 residues. V lost 2 bases, J lost 2 bases, and 4 bases stayed unmatched. The germline V gene has CDR1 MGHRA and CDR2 YSYEKL. CDR3 in amino acids: CASSQTGTVTDTQYF. DNA for the CDR3: TGCGCCAGCAGCCAAACCGGGACAGTCACAGATACGCAGTATTTT.

This chain joins TRBV18 and TRBJ1-2; 8 bases line up with TRBD1. There are 15 residues in the CDR3. V dropped 4 bases and J dropped 4; count of bases not matched to a gene: 8. Looked up from germline, CDR1 is KGHSH and CDR2 is LQKENI. The CDR3, as DNA: TGTGCCAGCTCACTCGGGGGACAGGACCTCTATGGCTACACCTTC. The encoded protein is CASSLGGQDLYGYTF.

This chain uses TRBV4-1 with TRBJ2-7; 10 bases match TRBD1. Losses at the gene ends were 0 bases for V and 6 bases for J; bases not matched to a gene: 2. The germline V gene encodes CDR1 MGHRA and CDR2 YSYEKL. This CDR3 spans 14 amino acids. CDR3 coding DNA: TGCGCCAGCAGCCAAGAAGGGACAGGGGTCGAGCAGTACTTC. Its translation: CASSQEGTGVEQYF.

The gene calls are TRBV18 and TRBJ1-1, with 11 bases identical to TRBD1. The CDR3 is 16 residues long. The germline V gene encodes CDR1 KGHSH and CDR2 LQKENI. V shed 5 bases and J 6 bases; nucleotides not matched to a gene: 11. The CDR3 nucleotides read TGTGCCAGCTCATCCCAAACCGGGACAGGGGGTCCTGAAGCTTTCTTT. Protein sequence: CASSSQTGTGGPEAFF. The variable domain in full, completed from reference TRBV18 and TRBJ1-1, reads NAGVMQNPRHLVRRRGQEARLRCSPMKGHSHVYWYRQLPEEGLKFMVYLQKENIIDESGMPKERFSAEFPKEGPSILRIQQVVRGDSAAYFCASSSQTGTGGPEAFFGQGTRLTVV.

The chain employs TRBV9 and TRBJ2-3; 9 bases are a match to TRBD1. The germline V gene has CDR1 SGDLS and CDR2 YYNGEE. CDR3 size: 16 residues. J was trimmed by 2 bases and V by 5 bases; bases with no gene match: 9. The CDR3 DNA reads as TGTGCCAGCAGTCAAGCCGGGACAGGGTACACAGATACGCAGTATTTT. Amino acids: CASSQAGTGYTDTQYF.